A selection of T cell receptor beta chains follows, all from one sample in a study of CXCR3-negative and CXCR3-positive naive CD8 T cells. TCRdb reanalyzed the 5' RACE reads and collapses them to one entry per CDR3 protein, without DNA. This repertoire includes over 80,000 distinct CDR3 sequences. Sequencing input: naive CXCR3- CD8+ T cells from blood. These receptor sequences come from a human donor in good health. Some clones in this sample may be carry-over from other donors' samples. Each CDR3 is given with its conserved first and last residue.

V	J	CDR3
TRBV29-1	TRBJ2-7	CSVGDSSYEQYF
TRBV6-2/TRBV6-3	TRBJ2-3	CASSYMSASGGTDTQYF
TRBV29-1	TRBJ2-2	CSVAAANTGELFF
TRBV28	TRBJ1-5	CASSDRGSQPQHF
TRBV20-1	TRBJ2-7	CSARDLQGGGTRPYEQYF
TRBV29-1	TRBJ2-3	CSVDGDFGSDTQYF
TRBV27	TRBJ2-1	CASSLRLAGGRDEQFF
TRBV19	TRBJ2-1	CASSIDALDGGAWGEQFF
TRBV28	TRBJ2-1	CASKFLGQNLYNEQFF
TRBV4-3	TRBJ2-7	CASSQDRGLRREQYF
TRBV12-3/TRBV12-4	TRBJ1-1	CASSPHQQGLSPMNTEAFF
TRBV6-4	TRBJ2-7	CASKRTSGSLEQYF
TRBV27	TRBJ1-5	CASSFGTNQPQHF
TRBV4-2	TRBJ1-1	CASSQDWGGRHYEAFF
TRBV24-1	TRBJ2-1	CATSEKPKPGLELYNEQFF
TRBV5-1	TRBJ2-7	CASSWGVTSGLGEQYF
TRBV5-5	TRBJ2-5	CASSLGTADQETQYF
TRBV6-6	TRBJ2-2	CASSVDGNTGELFF
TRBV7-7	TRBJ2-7	CASSSSAGAEQYF
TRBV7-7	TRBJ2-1	CASSLQVGTDEQFF
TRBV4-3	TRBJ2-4	CASSQDWDRVKNIQYF
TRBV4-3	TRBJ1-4	CASSQEIHRRPRGEKLFF
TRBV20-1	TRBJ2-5	CSARDWVNEETQYF
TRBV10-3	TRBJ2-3	CASSEGPHTQYF
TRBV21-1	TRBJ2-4	CASSCPGLAGDLAKNIQYF
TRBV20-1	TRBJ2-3	CSGPTSGGFIADTQYF
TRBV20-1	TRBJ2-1	CSARDRSGGAYNEQFF
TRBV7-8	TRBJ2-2	CASSQTGQGTGELFF
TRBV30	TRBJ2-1	CAWRRDSYNEQFF
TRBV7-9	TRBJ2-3	CASSLVPGGGDTQYF
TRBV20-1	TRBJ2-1	CSARVASGRANEQFF